The clone carrying this TCR beta chain was counted ten times or more. Its antigen is undetermined. This sample stems from a study of human T cells and chemical hapten exposure. As to time point: pre-sensitization, week 0. Treatment in this sample: therapeutic diphenylcyclopropenone sensitization with weekly scalp DPC. Unfractionated whole blood yielded the extracted total RNA. Prior to application of each patch test, blood was drawn. In the original workflow: A per-sample median of around 91,000 TCRs was observed, with counts ranging from roughly 20,000 to 700,000. TCRdb re-called the RACE reads with MiXCR, one entry per CDR3 protein. These V and J calls are TCRdb output, not the study's own analysis. The sample yields about 52,000 distinct CDR3 sequences, 8.5% to 10% seen once. The V and J ends lost 5 bases and 1 base respectively, with 8 bases between them. The germline CDR1 and CDR2 sequences are SGDLS and YYNGEE. The CDR3 totals 13 residues.

Notes on the study in general: The number of TCRs over 1 in 1000 frequency stayed unchanged after DPC. Having alopecia, donors may respond immunologically unlike healthy people.

Here the sequenced sample was whole blood, taken in connection with sensitization to the hapten diphenylcyclopropenone (DPC). The rearrangement links TRBV9 to TRBJ2-3; the D gene is possibly TRBD1 (5 bases). The sequence derives from a woman aged 25-40 years with alopecia areata. Some clones in this sample may be carry-over from other donors' samples. The CDR3 DNA reads as TGTGCCAGCAGGGGGCTGGGCACAGATACGCAGTATTTT. Protein sequence: CASRGLGTDTQYF.